A few counts support the clone carrying this T cell receptor (beta chain). The data originate from a study of CDR3 diversity in severe acne. The junction had 7 bases not matched to a gene; V was cut back by 4 bases and J by 4 bases. The CDR3 is 15 amino acids. Germline V gene sequence: CDR1 SGHRS, CDR2 YFSETQ. In TCRdb, the PCR reads were re-called with MiXCR into one record per CDR3 protein. This table holds fewer than 100,000 distinct CDR3 sequences, 51% found once. The V gene is TRBV5-1, the J gene TRBJ2-7, with 11 bases fitting TRBD2. Sample: blood. The receptor's source is a male donor in good health, without acne. The DNA of the CDR3 is TGCGCCAGCAGCCTACTAGCGGGAGAGCAGTACGAGCAGTACTTC. The encoded protein is CASSLLAGEQYEQYF.